These 10 T cell receptor beta chains share one sample of origin, sequenced in a study of T cell changes during pregnancy in multiple sclerosis. Generated by immunoSEQ multiplex PCR, the TCRdb table keeps only in-frame clones and is missing some. The table lists about 27,000 clones, 86% of them singletons. Sequencing was performed on CD8+ T cells from peripheral blood mononuclear cells, taken in the first trimester of pregnancy. The receptor set was obtained from a female donor in good health, enrolled as a control in a pregnancy study.

This sequence joins TRBV5-1 and TRBJ1-2; 9 bases are a match to TRBD1. This CDR3 is 15 amino acids long. Germline V gene sequence: CDR1 SGHRS, CDR2 YFSETQ. V was pared by 4 bases and J by 7 bases, with 11 bases of the junction left unmatched. Here the CDR3 reads CASSPLWDRESGYTF. CDR3 bases: TGCGCCAGCAGCCCTTTATGGGACAGGGAATCTGGCTACACCTTC.

The chain combines TRBV2 with TRBJ2-2; 8 nucleotides agree with TRBD2. J gave up 7 bases and V 6 bases, and 10 bases lay outside the gene matches. The CDR3 extends over 15 amino acids. Germline values: CDR1 SNHLY, CDR2 FYNNEI. The CDR3 loop reads CASSNPGLDYGELFF. CDR3 DNA: TGTGCCAGCAGCAACCCGGGACTAGATTACGGGGAGCTGTTTTTT. Full variable domain (outside the CDR3, taken from reference TRBV2 and TRBJ2-2): EPEVTQTPSHQVTQMGQEVILRCVPISNHLYFYWYRQILGQKVEFLVSFYNNEISEKSEIFDDQFSVERPDGSNFTLKIRSTKLEDSAMYFCASSNPGLDYGELFFGEGSRLTVL.

V usage is TRBV28 and J usage is TRBJ2-1, with 9 positions matching TRBD2. The CDR3 contains 16 residues. V dropped 4 bases and J dropped 5; count of bases not matched to a gene: 9. Germline V CDR1 and CDR2: MDHEN, SYDVKM. The CDR3 nucleotides are TGTGCCAGCAGTTCCAGGGCGGGGGGGCCAGACAATGAGCAGTTCTTC. This translates into CASSSRAGGPDNEQFF. The complete variable domain, with remaining parts taken from reference TRBV28 and TRBJ2-1, reads DVKVTQSSRYLVKRTGEKVFLECVQDMDHENMFWYRQDPGLGLRLIYFSYDVKMKEKGDIPEGYSVSREKKERFSLILESASTNQTSMYLCASSSRAGGPDNEQFFGPGTRLTVL.

J is TRBJ2-1 and V is TRBV6-1, with TRBD1 identical over 12 bases. Looked up from germline, CDR1 is MNHNS and CDR2 is SASEGT. V dropped 3 bases and J dropped 8; count of bases not matched to a gene: 5. The CDR3 consists of 15 residues. The CDR3 DNA reads TGTGCCAGCAGTGATTGGGGACAGGGGGCTTATGAGCAGTTCTTC. It yields the protein CASSDWGQGAYEQFF.

The rearrangement uses TRBV19 and TRBJ1-4, with D possibly matching TRBD1 (5 bases). Looked up from germline, CDR1 is LNHDA and CDR2 is SQIVND (reference sequence). V was cut by 3 bases and J by 8 bases, with 13 bases left in between. CDR3 length: 14 amino acids. The CDR3 DNA reads as TGTGCCAGTAGTATCTGGGGGGGACGGGAAAAACTGTTTTTT. Protein product: CASSIWGGREKLFF.

The CDR3 DNA reads TGCGCCAGCAGCCTGGAGGCTTCAACTGAAGCTTTCTTT. Protein sequence: CASSLEASTEAFF. The chain joins TRBV4-1 to TRBJ1-1; D is ambiguous. The germline V gene has CDR1 MGHRA and CDR2 YSYEKL. CDR3 length equals 13 residues. Trimming left V 4 bases short and J 5 bases short, with 11 bases between.

The CDR3 DNA reads TGTGCCAGCAGCTTAGCCGGAGGGGAATTCTCTGGGGCCAACGTCCTGACTTTC. As protein: CASSLAGGEFSGANVLTF. The V call is TRBV7-2, the J call TRBJ2-6; a weak D match, TRBD2 (6 bases). Germline V gene data show CDR1 as SGHTA and CDR2 as FQGNSA. The CDR3 has 18 amino acids. V dropped 0 bases and J dropped 0 bases, with 12 bases sitting between them.

The chain has TRBV6-4 and TRBJ2-1; 10 bases agree with TRBD2. V lost 6 bases to trimming and J lost 7 bases; unmatched junction nucleotides: 6. In germline, CDR1 is MRHNA, CDR2 SNTAGT. This CDR3 comprises 14 residues. The CDR3 region is CASRVLAGFNEQFF. The CDR3 DNA is TGTGCCAGCAGAGTACTAGCGGGATTTAATGAGCAGTTCTTC.

V usage is TRBV6-5 and J usage is TRBJ2-3, with 12 bases identical to TRBD1. Germline V gene sequence: CDR1 MNHEY, CDR2 SVGAGI. With 5 bases clipped from V and 6 bases from J, the junction kept 6 bases outside the gene matches. The CDR3 loop spans 15 amino acids. In DNA, the CDR3 is TGTGCCAGCAGTAGGGACAGGGGGCTGGGCGATACGCAGTATTTT. Its translation: CASSRDRGLGDTQYF.

The chain employs TRBV7-9 and TRBJ2-7; a weak D match, TRBD2 (6 bases). V gave up 6 bases and J gave up 2 bases, with 20 bases separating them. Germline V gene lookup returns CDR1 SEHNR and CDR2 FQNEAQ (reference sequence). This CDR3 is 16 amino acids long. The CDR3 nucleotides are TGTGCCAGCAGTCCCTCCCGGGATGCGGGGCCCTACGAGCAGTACTTC. Its translation is CASSPSRDAGPYEQYF.